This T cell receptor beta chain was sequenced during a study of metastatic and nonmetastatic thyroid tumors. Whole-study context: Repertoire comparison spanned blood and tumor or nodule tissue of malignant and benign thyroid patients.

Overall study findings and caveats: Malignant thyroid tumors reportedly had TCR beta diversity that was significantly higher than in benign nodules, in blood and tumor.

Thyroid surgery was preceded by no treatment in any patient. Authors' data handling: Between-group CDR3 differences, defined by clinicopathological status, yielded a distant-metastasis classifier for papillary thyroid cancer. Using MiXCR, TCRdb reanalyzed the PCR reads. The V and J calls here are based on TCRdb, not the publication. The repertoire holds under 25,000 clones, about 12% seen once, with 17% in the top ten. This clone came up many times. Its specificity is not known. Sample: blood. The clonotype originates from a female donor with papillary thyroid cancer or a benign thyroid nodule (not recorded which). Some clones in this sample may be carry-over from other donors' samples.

CDR3 bases: TGTGCCAGCAGTGAGGCGCCAAGCAATCAGCCCCAGCATTTT. Encoded protein: CASSEAPSNQPQHF. The chain joins TRBV2 to TRBJ1-5; D remains ambiguous. CDR3 length equals 14 residues. V was trimmed by 3 bases and J by 1 base, leaving 7 bases between them. Germline-derived CDR1 and CDR2 are SNHLY and FYNNEI.